This entry concerns a single TCR beta chain. Its antigen is unknown. This record belongs to a study of post-analysis software for immune sequencing data. Findings and limits, study-wide: For normalized Chao1 diversity, multiple sclerosis patients scored significantly lower than controls did. There were five TRBV segments more frequent in patients than controls, and TRBV5-6, TRBV5-1 and TRBV20-1 were among them. Batch-matched samples strongly co-clustered by F measure.

Tagging with unique molecular identifiers was a feature of the TCR beta cDNA libraries. The yield from about 1 to 10 million T cells was some 500,000 cDNA molecules in total. One entry per CDR3 protein, called by TCRdb with MiXCR from the PCR reads. Altogether under 900,000 distinct CDR3 sequences are present, approximately 50% being singletons, with the ten largest covering 4.6%. V lost 6 bases, J lost 4 bases, and 13 bases lay in between. Germline V lookup: CDR1 MNHEY, CDR2 SVGAGI. The CDR3 has 14 residues. The J gene is TRBJ2-4, the V gene TRBV6-5; D call uncertain. Sequenced material: blood. The TCR sequence derives from a girl between 5 and 17 years old with multiple sclerosis. CDR3 sequence reads: CASSPGYLKNIQYF. The CDR3 DNA reads TGTGCCAGCAGCCCTGGTTACCTTAAAAACATTCAGTACTTC.